Below, 23 T cell receptor beta chains from the same sample are listed, as sequenced in a study of blood T cell repertoires in COVID-19. TCRdb's copy holds only in-frame clones and misses some; the assay was immunoSEQ multiplex PCR. The top ten clones hold 20% to 25% of a sample with fewer than 250,000 clones, approximately 90% of them seen once. Sequencing input: PBMCs or T cells enriched from blood (not recorded which). All receptors derive from a woman aged 40 to 50 in a cohort exposed to, infected with or recovered from COVID-19 (not recorded which).

The J gene is TRBJ1-3, the V gene TRBV27; 9 nucleotides align to TRBD1. This CDR3 is 17 amino acids long. The trim removed 7 bases at V and 3 bases at J, leaving 13 bases unmatched. Germline V lookup: CDR1 MNHEY, CDR2 SMNVEV (reference sequence). CDR3 region: CASNLRDRETLGNTIYF. For the CDR3, the DNA is TGTGCCAGCAATCTACGGGACAGGGAGACTCTTGGAAACACCATATATTTT.

V usage is TRBV7-8 and J usage is TRBJ1-2, with unresolved D. The V and J ends lost 5 bases and 5 bases respectively, with 15 bases between them. CDR1 SGHVS and CDR2 FQNEAQ come from the germline V gene. The CDR3 covers 14 residues. In DNA form, the CDR3 reads TGTGCCAGCAGCCCTGCCGCCCACGAGTATGGCTACACCTTC. This translates into CASSPAAHEYGYTF.

J is TRBJ1-1 and V is TRBV7-9; D perhaps matches TRBD1 (6 bases). The CDR3 length is 16 residues. Looked up from germline, CDR1 is SEHNR and CDR2 is FQNEAQ (reference sequence). The germline V and J ends were trimmed by 5 bases and 1 base, with 17 bases remaining between them. The CDR3 protein is CASSNRGGEANTEAFF. CDR3 coding DNA: TGTGCCAGCAGCAACCGCGGGGGCGAAGCGAACACTGAAGCTTTCTTT.

The genes are TRBV5-1 and TRBJ2-7; TRBD2 matches at 11 bases. The germline CDR1 and CDR2 sequences are SGHRS and YFSETQ. After removal of 2 bases from V and 1 base from J, the junction contained 8 bases not matched to a gene. The CDR3 length is 17 residues. The CDR3 spells CASSLRPGLAESYEQYF. CDR3 bases: TGCGCCAGCAGCTTAAGACCGGGACTAGCGGAATCCTACGAGCAGTACTTC. Combining the CDR3 with reference TRBV5-1 and TRBJ2-7 gives the whole variable domain KAGVTQTPRYLIKTRGQQVTLSCSPISGHRSVSWYQQTPGQGLQFLFEYFSETQRNKGNFPGRFSGRQFSNSRSEMNVSTLELGDSALYLCASSLRPGLAESYEQYFGPGTRLTVT.

The rearrangement uses TRBV19 and TRBJ1-1, with 8 bases that match TRBD1. The CDR3 runs to 14 residues. Germline trimming cut 5 bases from V and 5 bases from J; bases unmatched to any gene: 7. The germline gives CDR1 LNHDA, CDR2 SQIVND (reference sequence). The CDR3 bases are TGTGCCAGTAGTCACCAGGGGGCGATTACTGAAGCTTTCTTT. Protein product: CASSHQGAITEAFF.

The V call is TRBV7-9, the J call TRBJ2-7; 7 bases fit TRBD1. Germline assignment: CDR1 SEHNR and CDR2 FQNEAQ (reference sequence). This CDR3 contains 14 residues. The trim removed 3 bases at V and 2 bases at J, leaving 4 bases unmatched. CDR3 DNA sequence: TGTGCCAGCAGCTTCCGACAGGGTCCCTACGAGCAGTACTTC. As protein: CASSFRQGPYEQYF.

Only one count was recorded for this clone. V usage is TRBV27 and J usage is TRBJ2-3; maybe TRBD2 (5 bases). Germline CDR1 and CDR2: MNHEY and SMNVEV (reference sequence). Trimming cost V 5 bases and J 3 bases, with 15 bases left between them. The CDR3 extends over 15 amino acids. The CDR3 DNA reads TGTGCCAGCAGTCTGGACGGGATAATTACAGATACGCAGTATTTT. Protein sequence: CASSLDGIITDTQYF.

This clone was counted only a few times. In DNA, the CDR3 is TGCGCCAGCAGCCAAGGGACTAGCGAGGATGAGCAGTTCTTC. Protein sequence: CASSQGTSEDEQFF. The chain links TRBV4-1 to TRBJ2-1, with 9 bases that match TRBD2. Germline values: CDR1 MGHRA, CDR2 YSYEKL. The J segment lost 8 bases and the V segment lost 1 base, leaving 3 bases of the junction unmatched. The CDR3 runs 14 residues.

CDR3 in amino acids: CASSQGTSGAYNEQFF. Written as DNA, the CDR3 is TGCGCCAGCAGCCAGGGAACTAGCGGTGCCTACAATGAGCAGTTCTTC. The J gene is TRBJ2-1, the V gene TRBV4-3; 8 bases are a match to TRBD2. V dropped 3 bases and J dropped 2; count of bases not matched to a gene: 6. Germline V CDR1 and CDR2: LGHNA, YSLEER. The CDR3 contains 16 residues.

This sequence joins TRBV29-1 and TRBJ1-2, with 7 bases identical to TRBD1. Germline lookup yields CDR1 SQVTM and CDR2 ANQGSEA. CDR3 length: 14 residues. V lost 0 bases, J lost 6 bases, and 7 bases stayed unmatched. The CDR3 is CSVEDGQARDGYTF. CDR3 sequence (DNA): TGCAGCGTTGAAGATGGACAGGCCCGCGATGGCTACACCTTC.

This chain joins TRBV12-1 and TRBJ2-7; the table calls TRBD2, which could not be checked here. TRBV12-1 constitutes a pseudogene. The CDR3 is 11 residues long. Here the CDR3 reads CASSSAYEQYF. In DNA form, the CDR3 reads TGTGCCAGCAGCTCTGCCTACGAGCAGTACTTC.

This clone came up once. This chain links TRBV5-6 with TRBJ1-1; D unresolved. The CDR3 runs to 13 residues. Trimming stripped 6 bases from V and 4 bases from J, with 13 bases between. Germline values: CDR1 SGHDT, CDR2 YYEEEE. The CDR3 region has the DNA TGTGCCAGCACCTTACGGCGGTCCACTGAAGCTTTCTTT. Protein product: CASTLRRSTEAFF.

This sequence joins TRBV19 and TRBJ1-1; the D is unclear. V lost 3 bases to trimming and J lost 2 bases, with 13 bases between them. In germline, CDR1 is LNHDA, CDR2 SQIVND (reference sequence). CDR3 size: 15 residues. The CDR3 here is CASSIGSEINTEAFF. The CDR3 nucleotides are TGTGCCAGTAGTATTGGCTCCGAAATAAACACTGAAGCTTTCTTT.

The chain is built from TRBV2 and TRBJ2-5; D is perhaps TRBD1 (6 bases). The V and J ends lost 5 bases and 2 bases respectively, with 15 bases between them. The CDR3 length is 15 residues. Germline V gene sequence: CDR1 SNHLY, CDR2 FYNNEI. CDR3 in DNA: TGTGCCAGCAGTTTACAGGGTCTGGGGCAAGAGACCCAGTACTTC. Its translation: CASSLQGLGQETQYF. The variable domain in full, with the rest retrieved from reference TRBV2 and TRBJ2-5, is EPEVTQTPSHQVTQMGQEVILRCVPISNHLYFYWYRQILGQKVEFLVSFYNNEISEKSEIFDDQFSVERPDGSNFTLKIRSTKLEDSAMYFCASSLQGLGQETQYFGPGTRLLVL.

This chain uses TRBV5-1 with TRBJ1-2; D perhaps matches TRBD1 (5 bases). The V gene's germline CDR1 is SGHRS and CDR2 YFSETQ. The CDR3 totals 15 residues. V lost 4 bases, J lost 8 bases, and 21 bases lay in between. In DNA form, the CDR3 reads TGCGCCAGCAGCACTAAGATGGGGCTGGGAAAGGGCTACACCTTC. This codes for CASSTKMGLGKGYTF.

This chain uses TRBV4-1 with TRBJ2-1, with 12 positions matching TRBD2. V shed 3 bases and J 15 bases; nucleotides not matched to a gene: 18. Germline V gene lookup returns CDR1 MGHRA and CDR2 YSYEKL. The CDR3 contains 17 residues. CDR3 DNA: TGCGCCAGCAGCCAGGGTGGGAGCACTAGCGGGAGGCTGGGTCCGTTCTTC. Its protein product is CASSQGGSTSGRLGPFF.

The V call is TRBV5-6, the J call TRBJ2-3; maybe TRBD1 (5 bases). V lost 4 bases to trimming and J lost 2 bases, with 8 bases between them. This CDR3 is built from 13 residues. The germline V gene has CDR1 SGHDT and CDR2 YYEEEE. CDR3 protein: CASSRGITDTQYF. For the CDR3, the DNA is TGTGCCAGCAGCAGGGGAATCACAGATACGCAGTATTTT.

The chain couples TRBV19 to TRBJ2-7, with 7 bases aligning to TRBD1. With 6 bases clipped from V and 3 bases from J, the junction kept 11 bases outside the gene matches. Germline V gives CDR1 LNHDA, CDR2 SQIVND (reference sequence). The CDR3 spans 15 residues. CDR3 in DNA: TGTGCCAGTAGCCTGGGACAGTTACCTATCTACGAGCAGTACTTC. This sequence encodes CASSLGQLPIYEQYF.

This clone was observed once. The J gene is TRBJ1-2, the V gene TRBV3-1 (or the pseudogene TRBV3-2); possibly TRBD1 for D (6 bases). The CDR3 runs 15 residues. CDR1 and CDR2 from the germline V gene are LGHDT and YNNKEL (reference sequence). Trimming took off 0 bases at V and 4 bases at J, with 12 bases between the two ends. The CDR3 nucleotides are TGTGCCAGCAGCCAAGATGTGACAGGAGCCTATGGCTACACCTTC. It encodes CASSQDVTGAYGYTF.

The chain recombines TRBV19 with TRBJ1-1; 8 nucleotides align to TRBD1. There are 13 residues in the CDR3. The trim removed 6 bases at V and 2 bases at J, leaving 2 bases unmatched. Germline CDR1 LNHDA, CDR2 SQIVND (reference sequence). This chain's CDR3 is CASSQGANTEAFF. DNA of the CDR3: TGTGCCAGTAGCCAGGGGGCCAACACTGAAGCTTTCTTT.

The rearrangement links TRBV9 to TRBJ1-4; D gene ambiguous. CDR1 is SGDLS, CDR2 YYNGEE, per germline. V gave up 0 bases and J gave up 7 bases, with 13 bases separating them. The CDR3 runs 15 residues. CDR3 nucleotides: TGTGCCAGCAGCGTAGGCTCTATTACGGTTGAAAAACTGTTTTTT. This encodes CASSVGSITVEKLFF.

The rearrangement links TRBV19 to TRBJ1-2; tentative D call: TRBD1 (5 bases). The germline V gene has CDR1 LNHDA and CDR2 SQIVND (reference sequence). Deletions cut 5 bases from V and 5 bases from J, with 15 bases between. This CDR3 contains 14 residues. CDR3 nucleotide sequence: TGTGCCAGTAGTTCCTTGGGGCAGTTTTATGGCTACACCTTC. Translating it yields CASSSLGQFYGYTF.

The chain combines TRBV25-1 with TRBJ1-6; D ambiguous. V was shortened by 0 bases and J by 10 bases, with 10 bases between the two germline ends. The CDR3 is 14 amino acids. Germline CDR1 MGHDK, CDR2 SYGVNS. In DNA, the CDR3 is TGTGCCAGCAGTGAATATAGTCGACACTCACCCCTCCACTTT. Translating gives CASSEYSRHSPLHF.